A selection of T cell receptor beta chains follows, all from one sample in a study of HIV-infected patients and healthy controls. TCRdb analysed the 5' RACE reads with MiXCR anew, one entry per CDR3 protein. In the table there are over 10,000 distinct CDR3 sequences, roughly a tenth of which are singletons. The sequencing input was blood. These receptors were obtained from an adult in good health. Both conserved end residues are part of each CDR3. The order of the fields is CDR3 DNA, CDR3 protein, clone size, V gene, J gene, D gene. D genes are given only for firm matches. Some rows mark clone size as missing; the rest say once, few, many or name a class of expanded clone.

cdr3_nt: TGTGCCAGCACCCCCGCGACAGGCGCGCCAGATACGCAGTATTTT
cdr3_aa: CASTPATGAPDTQYF
clone_size: many
v_call: TRBV28
j_call: TRBJ2-3
d_call: NA

cdr3_nt: TGTGCCAGCAGCCTCATCCGCGTTGGGGATGAGCAGTTCTTC
cdr3_aa: CASSLIRVGDEQFF
clone_size: medium-sized
v_call: TRBV7-2
j_call: TRBJ2-1
d_call: NA

cdr3_nt: TGTGCCAGCAGCTCCCCAAGGTCTAGGGAGGCCGCCCAAGAGACCCAGTACTTC
cdr3_aa: CASSSPRSREAAQETQYF
clone_size: medium-sized
v_call: TRBV7-2
j_call: TRBJ2-5
d_call: NA

cdr3_nt: TGTGCCAGCAGCCTTGGGACTAGCGGGAGGTCTGGCGAGCAGTACTTC
cdr3_aa: CASSLGTSGRSGEQYF
clone_size: medium-sized
v_call: TRBV7-6
j_call: TRBJ2-7
d_call: TRBD2

cdr3_nt: TGTGCCAGTACTTGGGGAAAGGGGGGGCAGTTCTTC
cdr3_aa: CASTWGKGGQFF
clone_size: large
v_call: TRBV19
j_call: TRBJ2-1
d_call: NA

cdr3_nt: TGTGCCTGGAGTCGCAATCGAGTTGGAAAACTGTTTTTT
cdr3_aa: CAWSRNRVGKLFF
clone_size: medium-sized
v_call: TRBV30
j_call: TRBJ1-4
d_call: NA

cdr3_nt: TGTGCCAGCAGTTTGCTCCCCGGGGGGACGGGCAATGAGCAGTTCTTC
cdr3_aa: CASSLLPGGTGNEQFF
clone_size: many
v_call: TRBV28
j_call: TRBJ2-1
d_call: TRBD2

cdr3_nt: TGCAGTGCTAGAGAACCGCTGGCCAGGGCTTTCCAAGAGACCCAGTACTTC
cdr3_aa: CSAREPLARAFQETQYF
clone_size: few
v_call: TRBV20-1
j_call: TRBJ2-5
d_call: NA

cdr3_nt: TGTGCCATCAAGGAAAGCGGGAGTACCGGGGAGCTGTTTTTT
cdr3_aa: CAIKESGSTGELFF
clone_size: many
v_call: TRBV10-3
j_call: TRBJ2-2
d_call: TRBD2

cdr3_nt: TGCAGTGCTAGCGGGACGAGGGGGACAGATACGCAGTATTTT
cdr3_aa: CSASGTRGTDTQYF
clone_size: few
v_call: TRBV20-1
j_call: TRBJ2-3
d_call: NA

cdr3_nt: TGTGCCAGCAGCTTAAATTGGGGCAGTCAGGGTGAGCAGTTCTTC
cdr3_aa: CASSLNWGSQGEQFF
clone_size: medium-sized
v_call: TRBV7-2
j_call: TRBJ2-1
d_call: NA

cdr3_nt: TGTGCCAGCAGCAGCCGGCTAGCGGGAGGGCCTATCGATGAGCAGTTCTTC
cdr3_aa: CASSSRLAGGPIDEQFF
clone_size: NA
v_call: TRBV5-4
j_call: TRBJ2-1
d_call: TRBD2

cdr3_nt: TGTGCCAGCAGCCAAGATCCGGCCTCAATTATCGCCTCTGGAAACACCATATATTTT
cdr3_aa: CASSQDPASIIASGNTIYF
clone_size: medium-sized
v_call: TRBV4-2
j_call: TRBJ1-3
d_call: NA

cdr3_nt: TGCAGTGCTGTTAAAAGGACAGGGGAGACAGATACGCAGTATTTT
cdr3_aa: CSAVKRTGETDTQYF
clone_size: many
v_call: TRBV20-1
j_call: TRBJ2-3
d_call: TRBD1

cdr3_nt: TGCAGCGTTTTACAACAGGGTACGCAGTATTTT
cdr3_aa: CSVLQQGTQYF
clone_size: NA
v_call: TRBV29-1
j_call: TRBJ2-3
d_call: NA

cdr3_nt: TGTGCCACCAGCAGAGATCCGGGGGCCAACAATGAGCAGTTCTTC
cdr3_aa: CATSRDPGANNEQFF
clone_size: NA
v_call: TRBV15
j_call: TRBJ2-1
d_call: NA

cdr3_nt: TGTGCCAGCAGTCCCCGACAGGGGGGCACTGAAGCTTTCTTT
cdr3_aa: CASSPRQGGTEAFF
clone_size: medium-sized
v_call: TRBV28
j_call: TRBJ1-1
d_call: TRBD1